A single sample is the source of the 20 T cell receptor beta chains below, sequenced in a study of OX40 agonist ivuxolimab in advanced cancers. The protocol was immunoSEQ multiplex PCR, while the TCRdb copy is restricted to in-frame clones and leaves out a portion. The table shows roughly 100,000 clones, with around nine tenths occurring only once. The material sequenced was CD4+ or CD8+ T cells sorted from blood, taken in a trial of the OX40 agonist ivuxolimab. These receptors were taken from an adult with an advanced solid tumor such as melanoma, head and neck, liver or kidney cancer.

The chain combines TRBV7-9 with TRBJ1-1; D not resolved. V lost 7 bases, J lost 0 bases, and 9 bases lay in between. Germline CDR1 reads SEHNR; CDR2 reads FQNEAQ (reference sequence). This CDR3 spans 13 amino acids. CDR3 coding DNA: TGTGCCAGCACGACGGGGATGAACACTGAAGCTTTCTTT. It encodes CASTTGMNTEAFF.

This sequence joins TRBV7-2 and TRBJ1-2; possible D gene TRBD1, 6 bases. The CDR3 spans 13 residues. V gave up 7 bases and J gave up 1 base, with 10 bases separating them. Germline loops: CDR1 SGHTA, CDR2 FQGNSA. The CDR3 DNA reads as TGTGCCAGCACCGGACAGCTTAACTATGGCTACACCTTC. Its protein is CASTGQLNYGYTF. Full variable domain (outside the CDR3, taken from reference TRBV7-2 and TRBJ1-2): GAGVSQSPSNKVTEKGKDVELRCDPISGHTALYWYRQSLGQGLEFLIYFQGNSAPDKSGLPSDRFSAERTGGSVSTLTIQRTQQEDSAVYLCASTGQLNYGYTFGSGTRLTVV.

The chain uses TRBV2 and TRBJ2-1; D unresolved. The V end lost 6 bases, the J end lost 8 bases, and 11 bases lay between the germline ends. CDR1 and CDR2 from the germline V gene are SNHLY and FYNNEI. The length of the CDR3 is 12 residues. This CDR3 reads CASSATWDEQFF. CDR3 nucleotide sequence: TGTGCCAGCAGCGCCACTTGGGATGAGCAGTTCTTC. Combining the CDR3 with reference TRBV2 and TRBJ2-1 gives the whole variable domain EPEVTQTPSHQVTQMGQEVILRCVPISNHLYFYWYRQILGQKVEFLVSFYNNEISEKSEIFDDQFSVERPDGSNFTLKIRSTKLEDSAMYFCASSATWDEQFFGPGTRLTVL.

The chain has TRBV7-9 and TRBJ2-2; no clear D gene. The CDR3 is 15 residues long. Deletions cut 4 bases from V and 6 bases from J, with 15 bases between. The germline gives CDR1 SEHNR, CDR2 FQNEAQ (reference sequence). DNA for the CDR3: TGTGCCAGCAGCTCGAGGACGGGTTGGGCCGGGGAGCTGTTTTTT. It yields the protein CASSSRTGWAGELFF. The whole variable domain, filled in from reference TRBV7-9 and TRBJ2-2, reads DTGVSQNPRHKITKRGQNVTFRCDPISEHNRLYWYRQTLGQGPEFLTYFQNEAQLEKSRLLSDRFSAERPKGSFSTLEIQRTEQGDSAMYLCASSSRTGWAGELFFGEGSRLTVL.

Here the CDR3 DNA reads TGTGCCAGCAGAAGCCCCGGGACAGGGAAGACGAGTGAGCAGTTCTTC. It encodes CASRSPGTGKTSEQFF. The V and J genes are TRBV6-6 and TRBJ2-1; 9 bases are a match to TRBD1. Trimming at V came to 6 bases and at J to 9 bases, leaving 15 bases not matched to a gene. The CDR3 loop spans 16 amino acids. The germline CDR1 and CDR2 sequences are MNHNY and SVGAGI (reference sequence).

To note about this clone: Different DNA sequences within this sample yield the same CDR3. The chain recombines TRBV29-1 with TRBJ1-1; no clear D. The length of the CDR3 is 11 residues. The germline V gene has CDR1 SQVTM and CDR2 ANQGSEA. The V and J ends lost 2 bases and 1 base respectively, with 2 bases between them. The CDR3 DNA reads TGCAGCGTTGAACCGAACACTGAAGCTTTCTTT. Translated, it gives CSVEPNTEAFF.

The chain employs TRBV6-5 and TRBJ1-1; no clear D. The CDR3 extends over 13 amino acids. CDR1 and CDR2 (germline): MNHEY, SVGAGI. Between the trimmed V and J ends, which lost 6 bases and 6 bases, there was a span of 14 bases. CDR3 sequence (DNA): TGTGCCAGCAGCCGGATTACCGGGTCTGAAGCTTTCTTT. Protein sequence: CASSRITGSEAFF.

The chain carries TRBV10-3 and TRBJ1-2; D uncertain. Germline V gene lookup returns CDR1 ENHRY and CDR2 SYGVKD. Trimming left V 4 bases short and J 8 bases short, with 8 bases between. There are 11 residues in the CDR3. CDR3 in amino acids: CAISGAQGYTF. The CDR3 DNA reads TGTGCCATCAGTGGGGCCCAGGGCTACACCTTC.

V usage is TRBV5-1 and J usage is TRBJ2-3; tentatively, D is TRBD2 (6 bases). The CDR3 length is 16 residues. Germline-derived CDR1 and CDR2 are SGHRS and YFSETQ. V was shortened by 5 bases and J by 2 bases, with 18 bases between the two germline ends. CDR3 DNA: TGCGCCAGCAGAACCGGCGGAGGGGCCCACACAGATACGCAGTATTTT. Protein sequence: CASRTGGGAHTDTQYF. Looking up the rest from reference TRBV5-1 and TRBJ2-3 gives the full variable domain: KAGVTQTPRYLIKTRGQQVTLSCSPISGHRSVSWYQQTPGQGLQFLFEYFSETQRNKGNFPGRFSGRQFSNSRSEMNVSTLELGDSALYLCASRTGGGAHTDTQYFGPGTRLTVL.

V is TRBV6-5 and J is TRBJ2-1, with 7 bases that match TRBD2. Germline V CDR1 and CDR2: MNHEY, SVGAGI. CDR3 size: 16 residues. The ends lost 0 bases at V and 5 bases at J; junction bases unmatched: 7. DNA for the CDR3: TGTGCCAGCAGTTACTCGGTTCGTGGGACTAACAATGAGCAGTTCTTC. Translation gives CASSYSVRGTNNEQFF.

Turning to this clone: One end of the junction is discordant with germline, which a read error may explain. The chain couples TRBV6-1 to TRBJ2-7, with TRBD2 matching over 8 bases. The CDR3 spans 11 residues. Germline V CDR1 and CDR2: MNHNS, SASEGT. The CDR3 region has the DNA TGTGCCAGCAGTGAAAATAGCGGGGTTAACTTC. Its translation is CASSENSGVNF.

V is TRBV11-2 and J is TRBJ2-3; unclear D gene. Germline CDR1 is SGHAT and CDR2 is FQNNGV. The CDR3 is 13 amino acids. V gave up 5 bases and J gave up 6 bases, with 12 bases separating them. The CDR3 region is CASSRGRRDTQYF. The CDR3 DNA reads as TGTGCCAGCAGCAGAGGAAGGCGGGATACGCAGTATTTT.

DNA for the CDR3: TGTGCCAGTAGTCCGGGGACAGGGGGTAGCCCCTACGAGCAGTACTTC. Translated: CASSPGTGGSPYEQYF. This chain links TRBV19 with TRBJ2-7, with 11 nucleotides matching TRBD1. This CDR3 spans 16 amino acids. The V gene end was trimmed by 5 bases and the J gene end by 2 bases; junction bases not matched to a gene: 8. CDR1 and CDR2 (germline): LNHDA, SQIVND (reference sequence).

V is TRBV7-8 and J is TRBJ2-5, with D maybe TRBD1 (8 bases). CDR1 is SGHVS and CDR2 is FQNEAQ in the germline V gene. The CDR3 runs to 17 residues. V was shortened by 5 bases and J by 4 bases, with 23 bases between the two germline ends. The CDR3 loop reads CASSPWGGTGGRETQYF. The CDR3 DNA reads TGTGCCAGCAGCCCATGGGGGGGGACAGGCGGGCGAGAGACCCAGTACTTC.

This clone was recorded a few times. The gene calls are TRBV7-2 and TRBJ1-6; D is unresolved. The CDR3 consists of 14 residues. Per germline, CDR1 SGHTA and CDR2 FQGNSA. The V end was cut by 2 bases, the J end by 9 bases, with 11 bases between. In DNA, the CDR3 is TGTGCCAGCAGCTTAACCCCCGAGAGTTCACCCCTCCACTTT. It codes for CASSLTPESSPLHF.

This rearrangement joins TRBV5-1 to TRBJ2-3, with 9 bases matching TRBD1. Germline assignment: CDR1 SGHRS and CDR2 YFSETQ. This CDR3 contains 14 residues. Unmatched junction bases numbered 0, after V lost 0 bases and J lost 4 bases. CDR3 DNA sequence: TGCGCCAGCAGCTTGGGGGACAGGGCAGATACGCAGTATTTT. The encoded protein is CASSLGDRADTQYF.

CDR3 nucleotides: TGTGCCAGCAGTTTTCGGGGGCGGACAGATACGCAGTATTTT. This gives the protein CASSFRGRTDTQYF. This rearrangement joins TRBV28 to TRBJ2-3; D assignment may be TRBD1 or TRBD2 (6 bases each). The CDR3 has 14 amino acids. The germline V gene has CDR1 MDHEN and CDR2 SYDVKM. Trimming took off 3 bases at V and 3 bases at J, with 10 bases between the two ends.

CDR3 amino acids: CASSTMTGDTGQPQHF. The CDR3, as DNA: TGTGCCAGCAGTACTATGACAGGGGACACCGGTCAGCCCCAGCATTTT. The chain has TRBV6-6 and TRBJ1-5; 8 bases fit TRBD1. The CDR3 has 16 residues. Trimming removed 5 bases from V and 6 bases from J; junction bases left unmatched: 12. From germline, CDR1 is MNHNY and CDR2 SVGAGI (reference sequence).

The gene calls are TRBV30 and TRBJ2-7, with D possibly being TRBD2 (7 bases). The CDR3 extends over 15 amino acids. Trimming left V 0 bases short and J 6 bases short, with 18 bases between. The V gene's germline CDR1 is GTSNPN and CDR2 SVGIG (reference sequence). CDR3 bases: TGTGCCTGGAGTGTAGTCGGGGGGCCCCTCTCCGAGCAGTACTTC. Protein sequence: CAWSVVGGPLSEQYF.

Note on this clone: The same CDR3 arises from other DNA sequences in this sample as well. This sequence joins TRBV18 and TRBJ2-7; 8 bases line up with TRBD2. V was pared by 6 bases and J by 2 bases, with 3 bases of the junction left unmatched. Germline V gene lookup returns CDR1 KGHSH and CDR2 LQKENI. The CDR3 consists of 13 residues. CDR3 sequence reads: CASSPGGTYEQYF. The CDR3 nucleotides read TGTGCCAGCTCCCCGGGGGGGACCTACGAGCAGTACTTC.